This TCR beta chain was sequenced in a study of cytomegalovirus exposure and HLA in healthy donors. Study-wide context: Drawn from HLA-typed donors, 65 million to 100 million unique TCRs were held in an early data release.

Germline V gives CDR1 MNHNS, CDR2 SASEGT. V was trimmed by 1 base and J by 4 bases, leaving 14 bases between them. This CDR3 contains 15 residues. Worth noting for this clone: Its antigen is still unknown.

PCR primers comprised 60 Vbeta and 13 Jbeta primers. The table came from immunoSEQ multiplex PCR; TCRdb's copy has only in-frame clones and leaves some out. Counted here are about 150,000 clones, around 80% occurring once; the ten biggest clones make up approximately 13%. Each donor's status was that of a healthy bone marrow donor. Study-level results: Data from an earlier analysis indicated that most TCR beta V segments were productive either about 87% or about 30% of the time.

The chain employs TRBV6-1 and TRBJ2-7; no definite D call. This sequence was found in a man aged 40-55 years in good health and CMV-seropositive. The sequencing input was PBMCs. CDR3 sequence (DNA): TGTGCCAGCAGTGAAGGGCCCCGATATCCTTACGAGCAGTACTTC. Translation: CASSEGPRYPYEQYF.